The source of this T cell receptor beta chain is a study of human T cells and chemical hapten exposure. During construction of the library, unique molecular identifiers were attached to individual cDNA molecules for quantitative, reproducible TCR counting. Per the original methods: There were a median of approximately 96,000 TCRs per sample, with a range from roughly 20,000 to 700,000. TCRdb re-called the reads with MiXCR, one entry per CDR3 protein. What appears here as the V and J calls and clone size reflects TCRdb's work, not the paper's. The sample contains roughly 120,000 distinct CDR3 sequences, over 7% of which appear only once. Blood, whole and unfractionated, served as the source for total RNA extraction. Material: whole blood. The receptor was isolated from a human donor in good health. Some clones in this sample may be carry-over from other donors' samples.

The CDR3 protein is CASSQDIQDTTPEGGYTF. DNA for the CDR3: TGCGCCAGCAGCCAAGATATTCAGGACACCACTCCCGAGGGCGGCTACACCTTC. This chain joins TRBV4-3 and TRBJ1-2; maybe TRBD1 (5 bases). This CDR3 region has 18 residues. The germline CDR1 and CDR2 sequences are LGHNA and YSLEER. Trimming took 0 bases from V and 8 from J, leaving 25 bases between them.